What follows are 21 T cell receptor beta chains derived from one specimen sequenced in a study of cytomegalovirus exposure and HLA in healthy donors. Both 60 Vbeta primers and 13 Jbeta primers went into the PCR. Produced via immunoSEQ multiplex PCR; TCRdb's table is partial and in-frame only. The sample carries 230,000 or so clones, about 93% recorded once. Sample: PBMCs. The origin of the receptors is a girl between 2 and 10 years old in good health and CMV-seronegative.

As concerns this clone: At one end, the junction sequence differs from germline, possibly due to a read error. J is TRBJ2-7 and V is TRBV7-7; D might be TRBD2 (5 bases). The CDR3 loop spans 13 amino acids. The germline V gene has CDR1 SSHAT and CDR2 FNYEAQ (reference sequence). Written as DNA, the CDR3 is TGTGCTAGCAGCCTCAACCGGGGAAGTGAGCAGTACTTC. Translated, it gives CASSLNRGSEQYF.

This chain uses TRBV23-1 with TRBJ2-7; D might be TRBD1 (5 bases). TRBV23-1 qualifies as an ORF whose function is uncertain. The CDR3 is 14 amino acids. The V end lost 1 base, the J end lost 2 bases, and 9 bases lay between the germline ends. CDR3 in amino acids: CASSQCRQTYEQYF. The CDR3 DNA reads TGCGCCAGCAGTCAATGCAGACAGACCTACGAGCAGTACTTC.

This chain connects TRBV9 to TRBJ2-3; 12 bases line up with TRBD2. The length of the CDR3 is 16 residues. The germline V gene encodes CDR1 SGDLS and CDR2 YYNGEE. V lost 2 bases to trimming and J lost 2 bases; unmatched junction nucleotides: 3. The CDR3 bases are TGTGCCAGCAGCGTGGGACTAGCGGGTATCACAGATACGCAGTATTTT. This gives the protein CASSVGLAGITDTQYF.

Turning to this clone: This sample also contains other DNA sequences that code for the same CDR3. CDR3 bases: TGTGCCAGCTCGACAGGGGGCAATCAGCCCCAGCATTTT. Amino acids: CASSTGGNQPQHF. The rearrangement links TRBV2 to TRBJ1-5; 8 nucleotides match TRBD1. CDR1 is SNHLY and CDR2 is FYNNEI in the germline V gene. J lost 2 bases, V lost 8 bases, and 2 bases had no gene match. CDR3 size: 13 residues. Looking up the rest from reference TRBV2 and TRBJ1-5 gives the full variable domain: EPEVTQTPSHQVTQMGQEVILRCVPISNHLYFYWYRQILGQKVEFLVSFYNNEISEKSEIFDDQFSVERPDGSNFTLKIRSTKLEDSAMYFCASSTGGNQPQHFGDGTRLSIL.

The J gene is TRBJ2-1, the V gene TRBV13; 11 bases map to TRBD2. CDR1 PRHDT and CDR2 FYEKMQ come from the germline V gene (reference sequence). The trim removed 3 bases at V and 7 bases at J, leaving 2 bases unmatched. The CDR3 totals 14 residues. Here the CDR3 DNA reads TGTGCCAGCAGCTTGACTAGCGGGAAGAATGAGCAGTTCTTC. Protein product: CASSLTSGKNEQFF.

The rearrangement uses TRBV27 and TRBJ2-3; 9 nucleotides align to TRBD1. CDR3 size: 15 residues. Germline assignment: CDR1 MNHEY and CDR2 SMNVEV (reference sequence). The V and J ends lost 6 bases and 4 bases, in that order; junction bases with no gene match: 8. The CDR3 DNA follows: TGTGCCAGCAGACGGACAGGGGTATTTGCAGATACGCAGTATTTT. This gives the protein CASRRTGVFADTQYF.

The chain links TRBV10-3 to TRBJ1-1, with unresolved D. CDR1 is ENHRY and CDR2 is SYGVKD in the germline V gene. The CDR3 spans 13 residues. The V end lost 6 bases, the J end lost 4 bases, and 12 bases lay between the germline ends. The CDR3 loop reads CAISGLGGTEAFF. The CDR3 DNA reads TGTGCCATCAGCGGACTGGGAGGCACTGAAGCTTTCTTT.

This chain links TRBV30 with TRBJ1-2, with 7 bases fitting TRBD1. With V trimmed by 2 bases and J by 4 bases, 4 bases remained unmatched. CDR3 length: 13 amino acids. Germline V gives CDR1 GTSNPN, CDR2 SVGIG (reference sequence). The CDR3 nucleotides read TGTGCCTGGAGTACGCGGGACAGCTATGGCTACACCTTC. Amino acid sequence: CAWSTRDSYGYTF.

This chain connects TRBV5-1 to TRBJ2-3; weak D call: TRBD2 (6 bases). CDR3 length: 15 residues. The germline V gene encodes CDR1 SGHRS and CDR2 YFSETQ. Deletions cut 4 bases from V and 0 bases from J, with 12 bases between. The CDR3 spells CASSPGLDSTDTQYF. CDR3 DNA: TGCGCCAGCAGCCCGGGACTGGATAGCACAGATACGCAGTATTTT. Full variable domain (outside the CDR3, taken from reference TRBV5-1 and TRBJ2-3): KAGVTQTPRYLIKTRGQQVTLSCSPISGHRSVSWYQQTPGQGLQFLFEYFSETQRNKGNFPGRFSGRQFSNSRSEMNVSTLELGDSALYLCASSPGLDSTDTQYFGPGTRLTVL.

The chain carries TRBV9 and TRBJ2-7, with a possible D match to TRBD1 (7 bases). The germline V gene has CDR1 SGDLS and CDR2 YYNGEE. V lost 4 bases and J 2 bases, leaving 10 bases between the germline ends. The CDR3 runs 13 residues. The CDR3 protein is CASSPGGTYEQYF. The CDR3 nucleotides read TGTGCCAGCAGCCCAGGGGGGACCTACGAGCAGTACTTC.

The rearrangement joins TRBV7-6 to TRBJ2-7; 11 bases agree with TRBD2. With 4 bases clipped from V and 7 bases from J, the junction kept 21 bases outside the gene matches. This CDR3 region has 19 residues. Germline assignment: CDR1 SGHVS and CDR2 FNYEAQ. The CDR3 DNA sequence: TGTGCCAGCAGCTCGGCCGTTACGGGACTAGCGGCCGCCGGGGGAGAGCAGTACTTC. Encoded protein: CASSSAVTGLAAAGGEQYF.

This chain joins TRBV6-5 and TRBJ1-2; D uncertain. The germline V gene encodes CDR1 MNHEY and CDR2 SVGAGI. V was trimmed by 6 bases and J by 5 bases, leaving 13 bases between them. The CDR3 runs to 13 residues. CDR3 bases: TGTGCCAGCAGCCGACGAGGCCCATATGGCTACACCTTC. It is translated as CASSRRGPYGYTF.

This clone appeared a single time. The genes are TRBV6-1 and TRBJ2-5, with 9 nucleotides matching TRBD2. The CDR3 totals 14 residues. In germline, CDR1 is MNHNS, CDR2 SASEGT. V lost 7 bases and J lost 2; bases outside the gene matches: 5. The CDR3 protein is CASIVSGGQETQYF. The DNA of the CDR3 is TGTGCCAGCATTGTGAGCGGGGGGCAAGAGACCCAGTACTTC.

V is TRBV19 and J is TRBJ1-1, with 11 bases lining up with TRBD1. Trimming took 4 bases from V and 4 from J; bases not matched to a gene: 8. There are 16 residues in the CDR3. Germline CDR1 reads LNHDA; CDR2 reads SQIVND (reference sequence). The CDR3 region has the DNA TGTGCCAGTAGTAAACGGACAGGGGGCCGGGTCACTGAAGCTTTCTTT. It codes for CASSKRTGGRVTEAFF.

The V gene is TRBV4-1, the J gene TRBJ1-1; TRBD1 matches at 11 bases. V lost 4 bases, J lost 5 bases, and 6 bases stayed unmatched. This CDR3 spans 15 amino acids. Germline values: CDR1 MGHRA, CDR2 YSYEKL. The CDR3 nucleotides read TGCGCCAGCAGCCTCCGGGACAGGGGGGTTACTGAAGCTTTCTTT. It encodes CASSLRDRGVTEAFF.

The chain has TRBV5-1 and TRBJ2-1; 8 bases agree with TRBD2. CDR1 is SGHRS and CDR2 is YFSETQ in the germline V gene. The CDR3 is 15 amino acids. With 4 bases clipped from V and 6 bases from J, the junction kept 9 bases outside the gene matches. CDR3 DNA: TGCGCCAGCAGCGGTTTCGGGGGGGATTCCAATGAGCAGTTCTTC. Its protein product is CASSGFGGDSNEQFF.

This sequence joins TRBV6-4 and TRBJ2-2; a possible D gene is TRBD1 (6 bases). V was pared by 8 bases and J by 1 base, with 11 bases between. The CDR3 has 14 residues. Per the germline V gene, CDR1 is MRHNA and CDR2 is SNTAGT. CDR3 amino acids: CASSGQLNTGELFF. CDR3 DNA: TGTGCCAGCTCAGGACAGCTGAACACCGGGGAGCTGTTTTTT.

J is TRBJ1-1 and V is TRBV6-1, with D possibly being TRBD1 (5 bases). The germline gives CDR1 MNHNS, CDR2 SASEGT. V was cut by 0 bases and J by 12 bases, with 17 bases left in between. The CDR3 is 14 residues long. DNA for the CDR3: TGTGCCAGCAGTGAAGCGCAGGGCCCAATGCTGCCTTTCTTT. Protein product: CASSEAQGPMLPFF.

The chain carries TRBV10-1 and TRBJ1-2; tentatively, D is TRBD1 (5 bases). V was shortened by 2 bases and J by 0 bases, with 25 bases between the two germline ends. The CDR3 sequence is 20 residues long. Germline loops: CDR1 WNHNN, CDR2 SYGVQD (reference sequence). The DNA of the CDR3 is TGCGCCAGCAGTGAGCTAAATCTCGACAGACAAAACGATTCTAACTATGGCTACACCTTC. Translating gives CASSELNLDRQNDSNYGYTF.

The chain employs TRBV7-9 and TRBJ2-5, with a tentative D call TRBD1 (6 bases). The germline V gene has CDR1 SEHNR and CDR2 FQNEAQ (reference sequence). This CDR3 has 15 amino acids. The germline V and J ends were trimmed by 4 bases and 1 base, with 13 bases remaining between them. Written as DNA, the CDR3 is TGTGCCAGCAGCTCCTCCTCGGACAGCCAAGAGACCCAGTACTTC. Translation: CASSSSSDSQETQYF.

The rearrangement links TRBV12-2 to TRBJ1-5; TRBD1, as called in the table, went unchecked against the DNA. TRBV12-2 is assigned pseudogene status. The CDR3 contains 18 residues. The CDR3 sequence: CASRLTDRGEVRNQPQHF. In DNA, the CDR3 is TGTGCAAGTCGCTTAACCGACAGAGGAGAAGTGCGCAATCAGCCCCAGCATTTT.